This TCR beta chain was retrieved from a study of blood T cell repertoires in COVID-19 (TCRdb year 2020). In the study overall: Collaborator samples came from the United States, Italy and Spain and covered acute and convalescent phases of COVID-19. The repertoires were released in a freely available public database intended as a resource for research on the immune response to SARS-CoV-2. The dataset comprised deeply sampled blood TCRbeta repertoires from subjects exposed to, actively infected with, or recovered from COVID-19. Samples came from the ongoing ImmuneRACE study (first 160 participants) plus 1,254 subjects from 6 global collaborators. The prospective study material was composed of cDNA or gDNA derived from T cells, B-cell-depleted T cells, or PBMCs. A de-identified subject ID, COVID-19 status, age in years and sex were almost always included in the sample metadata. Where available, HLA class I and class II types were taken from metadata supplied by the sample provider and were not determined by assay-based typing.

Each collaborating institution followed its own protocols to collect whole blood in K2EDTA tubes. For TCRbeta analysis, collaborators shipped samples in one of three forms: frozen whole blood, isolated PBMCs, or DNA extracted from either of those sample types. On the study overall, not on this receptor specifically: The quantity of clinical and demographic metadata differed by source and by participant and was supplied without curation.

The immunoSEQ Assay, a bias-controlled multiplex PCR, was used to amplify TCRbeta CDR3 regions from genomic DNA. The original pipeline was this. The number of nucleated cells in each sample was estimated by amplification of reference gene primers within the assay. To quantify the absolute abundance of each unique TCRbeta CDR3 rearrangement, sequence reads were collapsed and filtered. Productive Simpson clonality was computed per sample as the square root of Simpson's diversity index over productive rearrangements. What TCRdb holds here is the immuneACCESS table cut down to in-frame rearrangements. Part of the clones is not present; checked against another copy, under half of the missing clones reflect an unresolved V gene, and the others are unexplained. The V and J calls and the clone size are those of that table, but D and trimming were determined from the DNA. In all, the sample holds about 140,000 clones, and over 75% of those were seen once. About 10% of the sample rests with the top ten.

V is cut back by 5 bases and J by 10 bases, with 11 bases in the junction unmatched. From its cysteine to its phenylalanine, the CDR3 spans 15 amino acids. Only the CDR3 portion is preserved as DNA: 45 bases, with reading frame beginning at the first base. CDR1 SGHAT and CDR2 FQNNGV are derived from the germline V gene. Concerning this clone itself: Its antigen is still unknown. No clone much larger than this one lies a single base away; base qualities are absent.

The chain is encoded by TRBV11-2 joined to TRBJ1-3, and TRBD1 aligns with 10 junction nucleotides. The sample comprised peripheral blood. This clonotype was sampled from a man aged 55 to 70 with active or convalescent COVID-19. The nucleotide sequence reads TGTGCCAGCAGCCCCTGGGACAGGGGACTTCGGACCATATATTTT. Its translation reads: CASSPWDRGLRTIYF.